This TCR beta chain was found in a study of blood T cell repertoires in COVID-19. Overall study context: COVID-19 samples, acute and convalescent, were from the United States, Italy and Spain.

Unmatched junction bases numbered 6, after V lost 4 bases and J lost 4 bases. The CDR3 loop spans 14 amino acids. CDR1 and CDR2 from the germline V gene are SGHVS and FQNEAQ. Original processing notes: Researchers report that nucleated cell counts were estimated from reference gene primer amplification. Libraries were prepared by immunoSEQ multiplex PCR; TCRdb keeps only in-frame clonotypes and omits some of them. V and J calls and clone size follow that table, whereas D and trimming were derived from the DNA. This sample has some 400,000 clones; around 90% occur once, and the top ten carry roughly 3.1%.

This TCR came from a human donor in a cohort sampled during active COVID-19. The material sequenced was peripheral blood. J is TRBJ1-1 and V is TRBV7-8, with 7 bases fitting TRBD1. The CDR3 sequence: CASSSAQGSTEAFF. DNA for the CDR3: TGTGCCAGCAGCTCAGCACAGGGGAGCACTGAAGCTTTCTTT.